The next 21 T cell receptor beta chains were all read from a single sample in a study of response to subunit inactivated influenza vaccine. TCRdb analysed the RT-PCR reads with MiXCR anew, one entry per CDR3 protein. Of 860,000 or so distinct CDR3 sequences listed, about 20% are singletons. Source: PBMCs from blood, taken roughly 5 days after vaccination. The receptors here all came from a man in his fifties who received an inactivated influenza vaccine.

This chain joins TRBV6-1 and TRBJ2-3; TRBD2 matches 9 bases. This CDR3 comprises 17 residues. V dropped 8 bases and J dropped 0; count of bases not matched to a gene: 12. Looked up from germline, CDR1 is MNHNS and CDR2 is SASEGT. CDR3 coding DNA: TGTGCCAGCTGGGGATCCCTAGCGGGGCAAAGCACAGATACGCAGTATTTT. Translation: CASWGSLAGQSTDTQYF.

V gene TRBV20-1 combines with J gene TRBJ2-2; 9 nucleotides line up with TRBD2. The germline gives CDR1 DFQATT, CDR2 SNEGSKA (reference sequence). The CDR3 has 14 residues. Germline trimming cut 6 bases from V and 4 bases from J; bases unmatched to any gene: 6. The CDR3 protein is CSALTTSGTGELFF. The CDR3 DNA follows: TGCAGTGCCCTCACGACTAGCGGCACCGGGGAGCTGTTTTTT.

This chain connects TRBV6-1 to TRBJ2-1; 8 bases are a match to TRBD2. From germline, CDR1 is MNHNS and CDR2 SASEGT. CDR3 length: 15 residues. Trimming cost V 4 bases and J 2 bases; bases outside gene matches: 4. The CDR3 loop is CASSGGSGAYNEQFF. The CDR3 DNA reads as TGTGCCAGCAGTGGGGGTAGCGGGGCCTACAATGAGCAGTTCTTC.

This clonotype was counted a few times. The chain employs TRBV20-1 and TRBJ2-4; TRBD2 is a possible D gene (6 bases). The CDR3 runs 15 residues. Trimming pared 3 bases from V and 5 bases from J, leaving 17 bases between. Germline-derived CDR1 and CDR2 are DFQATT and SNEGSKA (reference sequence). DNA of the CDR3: TGCAGTGCTAGTATCGTCTGGGGACTTCAAAACATTCAGTACTTC. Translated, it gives CSASIVWGLQNIQYF.

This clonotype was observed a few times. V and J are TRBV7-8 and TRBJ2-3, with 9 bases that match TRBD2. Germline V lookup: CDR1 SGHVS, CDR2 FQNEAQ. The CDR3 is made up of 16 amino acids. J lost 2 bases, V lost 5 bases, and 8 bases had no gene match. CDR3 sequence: CASSKLPSGVTDTQYF. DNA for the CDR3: TGTGCCAGCAGCAAATTGCCTAGCGGGGTCACAGATACGCAGTATTTT.

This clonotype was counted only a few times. CDR3 DNA: TGCGCCAGCAGGCAGGGGTGGAATGAGCAGTTCTTC. Protein: CASRQGWNEQFF. The gene calls are TRBV5-1 and TRBJ2-1; D may be TRBD1 (6 bases). Germline assignment: CDR1 SGHRS and CDR2 YFSETQ. The CDR3 loop spans 12 amino acids. The ends were cut back, 5 bases at V and 7 bases at J, with 10 bases in the middle.

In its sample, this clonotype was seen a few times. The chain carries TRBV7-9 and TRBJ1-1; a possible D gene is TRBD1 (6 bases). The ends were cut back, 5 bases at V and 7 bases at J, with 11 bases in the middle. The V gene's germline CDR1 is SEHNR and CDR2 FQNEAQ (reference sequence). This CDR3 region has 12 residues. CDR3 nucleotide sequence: TGTGCCAGCAGCCCCGGACAGCTTGAAGCTTTCTTT. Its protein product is CASSPGQLEAFF.

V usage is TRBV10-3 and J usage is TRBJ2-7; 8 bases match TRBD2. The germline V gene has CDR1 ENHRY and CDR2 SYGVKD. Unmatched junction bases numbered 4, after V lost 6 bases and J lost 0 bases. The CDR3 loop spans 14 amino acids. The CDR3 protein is CAIRSGGSSYEQYF. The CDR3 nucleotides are TGTGCCATCAGATCGGGGGGGAGCTCCTACGAGCAGTACTTC.

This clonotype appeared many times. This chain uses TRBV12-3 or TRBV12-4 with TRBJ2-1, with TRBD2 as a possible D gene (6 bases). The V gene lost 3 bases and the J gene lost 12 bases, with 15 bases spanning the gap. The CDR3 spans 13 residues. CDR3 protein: CASSLEGISGQFF. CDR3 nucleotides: TGTGCCAGCAGTTTGGAGGGCATATCTGGGCAGTTCTTC.

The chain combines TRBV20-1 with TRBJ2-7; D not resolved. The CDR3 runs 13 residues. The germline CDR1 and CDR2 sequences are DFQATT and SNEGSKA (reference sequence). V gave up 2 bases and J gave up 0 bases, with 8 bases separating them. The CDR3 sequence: CSARWGSSYEQYF. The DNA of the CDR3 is TGCAGTGCTAGATGGGGTAGCTCCTACGAGCAGTACTTC.

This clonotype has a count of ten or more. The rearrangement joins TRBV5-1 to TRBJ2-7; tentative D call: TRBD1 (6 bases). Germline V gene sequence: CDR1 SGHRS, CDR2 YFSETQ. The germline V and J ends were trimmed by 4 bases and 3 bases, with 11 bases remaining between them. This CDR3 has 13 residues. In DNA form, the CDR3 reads TGCGCCAGCAGCCACACACAGGGCTACGAGCAGTACTTC. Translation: CASSHTQGYEQYF. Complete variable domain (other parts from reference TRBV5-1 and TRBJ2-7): KAGVTQTPRYLIKTRGQQVTLSCSPISGHRSVSWYQQTPGQGLQFLFEYFSETQRNKGNFPGRFSGRQFSNSRSEMNVSTLELGDSALYLCASSHTQGYEQYFGPGTRLTVT.

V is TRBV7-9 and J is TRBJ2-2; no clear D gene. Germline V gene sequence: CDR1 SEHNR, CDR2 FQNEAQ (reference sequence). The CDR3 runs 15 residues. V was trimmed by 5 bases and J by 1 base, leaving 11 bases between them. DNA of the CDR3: TGTGCCAGCAGCCCGCTCAGCCAGAACACCGGGGAGCTGTTTTTT. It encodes CASSPLSQNTGELFF.

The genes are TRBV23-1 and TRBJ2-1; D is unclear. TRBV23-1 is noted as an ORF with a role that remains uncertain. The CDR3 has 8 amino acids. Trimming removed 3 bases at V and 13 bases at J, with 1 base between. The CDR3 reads CASSHQFF. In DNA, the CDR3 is TGCGCCAGCAGTCACCAGTTCTTC.

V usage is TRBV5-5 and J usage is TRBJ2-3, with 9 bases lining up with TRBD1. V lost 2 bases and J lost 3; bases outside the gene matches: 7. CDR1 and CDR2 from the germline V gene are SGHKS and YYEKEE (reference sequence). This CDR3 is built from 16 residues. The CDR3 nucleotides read TGTGCCAGCAGCTTACCCGGGACAGGGTCAACAGATACGCAGTATTTT. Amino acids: CASSLPGTGSTDTQYF.

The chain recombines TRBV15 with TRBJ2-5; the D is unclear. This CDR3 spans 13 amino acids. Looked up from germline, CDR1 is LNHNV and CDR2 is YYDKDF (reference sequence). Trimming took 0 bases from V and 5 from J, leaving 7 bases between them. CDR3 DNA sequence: TGTGCCACCAGCAGAGATTTGGGGGAGACCCAGTACTTC. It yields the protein CATSRDLGETQYF.

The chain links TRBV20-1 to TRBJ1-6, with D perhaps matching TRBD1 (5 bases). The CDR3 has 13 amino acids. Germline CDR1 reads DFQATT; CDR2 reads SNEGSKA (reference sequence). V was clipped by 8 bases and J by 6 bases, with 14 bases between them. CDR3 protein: CSTGRDFNSPLHF. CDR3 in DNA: TGCAGTACTGGCCGGGACTTTAATTCACCCCTCCACTTT.

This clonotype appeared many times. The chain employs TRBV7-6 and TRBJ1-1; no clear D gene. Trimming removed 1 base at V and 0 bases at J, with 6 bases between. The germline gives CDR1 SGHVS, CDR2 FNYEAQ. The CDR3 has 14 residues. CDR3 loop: CASSLGVMNTEAFF. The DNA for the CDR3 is TGTGCCAGCAGCTTAGGTGTAATGAACACTGAAGCTTTCTTT.

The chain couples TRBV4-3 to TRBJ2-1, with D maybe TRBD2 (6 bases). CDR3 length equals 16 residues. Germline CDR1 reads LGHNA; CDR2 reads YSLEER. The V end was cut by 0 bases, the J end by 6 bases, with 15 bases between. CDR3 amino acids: CASSQDVGRHGNEQFF. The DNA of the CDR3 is TGCGCCAGCAGCCAAGATGTCGGGAGACACGGCAATGAGCAGTTCTTC.

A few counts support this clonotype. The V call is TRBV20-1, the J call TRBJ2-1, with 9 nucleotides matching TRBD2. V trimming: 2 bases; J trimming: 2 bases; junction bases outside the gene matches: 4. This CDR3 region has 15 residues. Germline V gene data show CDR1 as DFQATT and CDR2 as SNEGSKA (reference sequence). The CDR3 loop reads CSARISGRPYNEQFF. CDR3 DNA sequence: TGCAGTGCTAGAATCAGCGGGAGGCCCTACAATGAGCAGTTCTTC.

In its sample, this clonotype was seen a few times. DNA for the CDR3: TGTGCCAGCACCCGCAGCTACGAGCAGTACTTC. Its translation: CASTRSYEQYF. The chain combines TRBV28 with TRBJ2-7; D is undetermined. The germline CDR1 and CDR2 sequences are MDHEN and SYDVKM. The CDR3 is 11 residues long. Between the trimmed V and J ends, which lost 7 bases and 3 bases, there was a span of 7 bases.

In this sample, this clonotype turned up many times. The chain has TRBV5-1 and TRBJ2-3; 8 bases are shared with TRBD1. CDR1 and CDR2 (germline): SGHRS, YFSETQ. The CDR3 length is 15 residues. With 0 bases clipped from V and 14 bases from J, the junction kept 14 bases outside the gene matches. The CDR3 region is CASSLGGTGGELRYF. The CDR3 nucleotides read TGCGCCAGCAGCTTGGGCGGGACAGGCGGGGAGTTACGGTATTTT.